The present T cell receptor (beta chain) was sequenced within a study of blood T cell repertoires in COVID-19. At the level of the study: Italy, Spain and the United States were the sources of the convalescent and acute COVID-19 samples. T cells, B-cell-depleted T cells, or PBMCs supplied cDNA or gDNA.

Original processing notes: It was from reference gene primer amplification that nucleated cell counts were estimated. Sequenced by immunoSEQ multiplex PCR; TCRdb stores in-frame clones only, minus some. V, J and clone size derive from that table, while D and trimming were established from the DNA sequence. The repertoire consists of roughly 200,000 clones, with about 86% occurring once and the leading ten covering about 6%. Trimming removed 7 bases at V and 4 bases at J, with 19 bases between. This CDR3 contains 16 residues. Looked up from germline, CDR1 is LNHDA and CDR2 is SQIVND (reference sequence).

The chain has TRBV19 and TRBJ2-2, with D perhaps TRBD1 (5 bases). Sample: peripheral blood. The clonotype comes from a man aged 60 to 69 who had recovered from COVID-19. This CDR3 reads CASIKAFRDPTGELFF. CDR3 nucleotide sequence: TGTGCCAGTATCAAAGCATTCAGGGATCCCACCGGGGAGCTGTTTTTT.